These 16 T cell receptor beta chains were sequenced from one sample in a study of blood T cell repertoires in COVID-19. Libraries were prepared by immunoSEQ multiplex PCR; TCRdb keeps only in-frame clonotypes and omits some of them. Of 110,000 or so clones in the sample, around 87% were seen once. The specimen sequenced was peripheral blood. Receptors originate from a woman aged 45-65 years with acute or convalescent COVID-19.

This chain uses TRBV6-1 with TRBJ2-1; TRBD1 aligns across 11 bases. Trimming at V came to 2 bases and at J to 12 bases, leaving 12 bases not matched to a gene. Looked up from germline, CDR1 is MNHNS and CDR2 is SASEGT. The CDR3 runs 16 residues. CDR3 residues: CASSEIGTGGFYAQFF. DNA of the CDR3: TGTGCCAGCAGTGAAATTGGGACAGGGGGTTTTTATGCGCAGTTCTTC.

This chain connects TRBV11-2 to TRBJ2-7; D might be TRBD1 (5 bases). Germline-derived CDR1 and CDR2 are SGHAT and FQNNGV. The germline V and J ends were trimmed by 0 bases and 6 bases, with 18 bases remaining between them. This CDR3 is built from 16 residues. This CDR3 reads CASSLDLDYQGFEQYF. The CDR3 DNA reads as TGTGCCAGCAGCTTAGATCTGGATTATCAGGGTTTCGAGCAGTACTTC.

The V call is TRBV4-3, the J call TRBJ2-1, with TRBD2 matching over 12 bases. Germline V gene lookup returns CDR1 LGHNA and CDR2 YSLEER. The J segment lost 2 bases and the V segment lost 4 bases, leaving 12 bases of the junction unmatched. The CDR3 totals 19 residues. Written as DNA, the CDR3 is TGCGCCAGCAGCCTTAGACTAGCGGGGGCCACCGGGACCTACAATGAGCAGTTCTTC. It yields the protein CASSLRLAGATGTYNEQFF.

This chain joins TRBV10-3 and TRBJ2-5; 10 bases map to TRBD2. The CDR3 extends over 18 amino acids. Trimming took 3 bases from V and 2 from J; bases not matched to a gene: 12. CDR1 and CDR2 (germline): ENHRY, SYGVKD. The CDR3, as DNA: TGTGCCATCAGTGAAAAACCAGGGGCTAGCGGGAGACAAGAGACCCAGTACTTC. It is translated as CAISEKPGASGRQETQYF.

This clone was detected once. The V and J genes are TRBV18 and TRBJ2-1; 8 positions match TRBD2. After removal of 1 base from V and 1 base from J, the junction contained 3 bases not matched to a gene. Germline V CDR1 and CDR2: KGHSH, LQKENI. This CDR3 has 16 amino acids. The CDR3 sequence is CASSPRPSGSYNEQFF. The CDR3 bases are TGTGCCAGCTCACCACGTCCTAGCGGGTCCTACAATGAGCAGTTCTTC.

J is TRBJ2-2 and V is TRBV5-1, with 7 bases that match TRBD1. Trimming removed 7 bases from V and 3 bases from J; junction bases left unmatched: 6. CDR3 length: 14 amino acids. Per the germline V gene, CDR1 is SGHRS and CDR2 is YFSETQ. CDR3 DNA: TGCGCCAGCGAAAGACAGGGTGACACCGGGGAGCTGTTTTTT. Protein product: CASERQGDTGELFF. Full variable domain (rest looked up from reference TRBV5-1 and TRBJ2-2): KAGVTQTPRYLIKTRGQQVTLSCSPISGHRSVSWYQQTPGQGLQFLFEYFSETQRNKGNFPGRFSGRQFSNSRSEMNVSTLELGDSALYLCASERQGDTGELFFGEGSRLTVL.

For the CDR3, the DNA is TGCAGCGTGAGGTTGTGGGGGGACCCCTCTTTCGGCTACACCTTC. It codes for CSVRLWGDPSFGYTF. The V call is TRBV29-1, the J call TRBJ1-2, with D perhaps TRBD1 (5 bases). The CDR3 consists of 15 residues. Germline loops: CDR1 SQVTM, CDR2 ANQGSEA. V dropped 6 bases and J dropped 8 bases, with 25 bases sitting between them.

This rearrangement joins TRBV5-6 to TRBJ1-1; tentatively, D is TRBD1 (6 bases). The CDR3 spans 16 residues. Germline assignment: CDR1 SGHDT and CDR2 YYEEEE. Trimming shortened V by 1 base and J by 0 bases, and 13 bases separated the two germline ends. CDR3 in amino acids: CASSLLVGQLNTEAFF. CDR3 bases: TGTGCCAGCAGCTTGCTGGTGGGACAACTGAACACTGAAGCTTTCTTT.

The chain has TRBV25-1 and TRBJ2-2, with a tentative D call TRBD1 (6 bases). Trimming removed 6 bases from V and 3 bases from J, with 14 bases in between. The CDR3 consists of 15 residues. Germline CDR1 and CDR2: MGHDK and SYGVNS. Here the CDR3 reads CASREQNRDTGELFF. Here the CDR3 DNA reads TGTGCCAGCAGAGAACAGAACAGGGACACCGGGGAGCTGTTTTTT.

The chain combines TRBV5-8 with TRBJ2-1, with D tentatively TRBD1 (6 bases). Germline-derived CDR1 and CDR2 are SGHTS and YDEGEE. This CDR3 comprises 15 residues. Trimming took 0 bases from V and 5 from J, leaving 12 bases between them. The CDR3 nucleotides read TGTGCCAGCAGCTTGGAGGGGGATGAGGACAATGAGCAGTTCTTC. Encoded protein: CASSLEGDEDNEQFF.

The chain joins TRBV5-1 to TRBJ2-5; 12 positions agree with TRBD2. V dropped 0 bases and J dropped 4; count of bases not matched to a gene: 4. The germline CDR1 and CDR2 sequences are SGHRS and YFSETQ. The CDR3 runs to 16 residues. The CDR3 here is CASSLAPSGGGETQYF. In DNA form, the CDR3 reads TGCGCCAGCAGCTTGGCCCCTAGCGGGGGGGGAGAGACCCAGTACTTC.

The chain has TRBV3-1 (or the pseudogene TRBV3-2) and TRBJ2-3; 8 nucleotides line up with TRBD2. Losses at the gene ends were 0 bases for V and 3 bases for J; bases not matched to a gene: 5. Germline lookup yields CDR1 LGHDT and CDR2 YNNKEL (reference sequence). The CDR3 length is 16 residues. Written as DNA, the CDR3 is TGTGCCAGCAGCCAAGATTCCGGGGGGGCAACAGATACGCAGTATTTT. It yields the protein CASSQDSGGATDTQYF.

This rearrangement joins TRBV29-1 to TRBJ2-5; TRBD1 aligns across 8 bases. This CDR3 spans 13 amino acids. V shed 6 bases, J shed 5 bases, and the junction held 8 bases outside the gene matches. Germline loops: CDR1 SQVTM, CDR2 ANQGSEA. CDR3 DNA: TGCAGCGTGGGCCAGGGGGCGGTTGAGACCCAGTACTTC. This encodes CSVGQGAVETQYF. Combining the CDR3 with reference TRBV29-1 and TRBJ2-5 gives the whole variable domain SAVISQKPSRDICQRGTSLTIQCQVDSQVTMMFWYRQQPGQSLTLIATANQGSEATYESGFVIDKFPISRPNLTFSTLTVSNMSPEDSSIYLCSVGQGAVETQYFGPGTRLLVL.

The V gene is TRBV6-2 or TRBV6-3, the J gene TRBJ2-3; D is perhaps TRBD2 (5 bases). In germline, CDR1 is MNHEY, CDR2 SVGEGT. This CDR3 has 17 residues. V was cut by 4 bases and J by 7 bases, with 24 bases left in between. The CDR3 reads CASSSIGSRQGAYTQYF. CDR3 DNA sequence: TGTGCCAGCAGTTCGATTGGGAGCCGTCAAGGAGCATATACGCAGTATTTT.

The chain joins TRBV6-2 or TRBV6-3 to TRBJ2-2, with a tentative D call TRBD2 (5 bases). Germline CDR1 and CDR2: MNHEY and SVGEGT. The CDR3 contains 16 residues. The V and J ends lost 0 bases and 4 bases respectively, with 12 bases between them. The CDR3, as DNA: TGTGCCAGCAGTTACTCGAGCCGGGATAGCACCGGGGAGCTGTTTTTT. Translating gives CASSYSSRDSTGELFF.

The chain carries TRBV7-9 and TRBJ1-2; D is undetermined. Trimming shortened V by 3 bases and J by 8 bases, and 10 bases separated the two germline ends. The CDR3 has 12 residues. Looked up from germline, CDR1 is SEHNR and CDR2 is FQNEAQ (reference sequence). CDR3 sequence: CASSLSTGGYTF. The CDR3 coding sequence is TGTGCCAGCAGCTTGAGTACGGGAGGCTACACCTTC.